What follows describes a single T cell receptor beta chain. The antigen is not known. The CDR3 is 14 residues long. The germline gives CDR1 GTSNPN, CDR2 SVGIG (reference sequence). After removal of 2 bases from V and 7 bases from J, the junction contained 6 bases not matched to a gene. The authors sorted CD4+ naive, central memory, regulatory and stem cell-like memory cells via CD45RO/CCR7/CD25/CD127/CD95/CD27. These data originate in a study of beta chain features in type 1 diabetes. Study-wide results and limits: Researchers cautioned that cDNA sequencing could over-represent cells with high TCR expression. Any HLA-type effect on TCRB rearrangement remained unresolved here.

As every portion of the isolated RNA was reverse transcribed, the sequencing read expressed TCRB transcripts. TCRdb's table, derived via immunoSEQ multiplex PCR, lists solely in-frame clones and lacks some. The sample has 350,000 to 450,000 clones, roughly 15% seen once. The chain has TRBV30 and TRBJ2-1, with 9 positions matching TRBD2. The sequence was obtained from a young woman in good health. Input material: naive CD4+ T cells from blood. CDR3 nucleotide sequence: TGTGCCTGGAGTATGAGACTAGCGGATAATGAGCAGTTCTTC. It encodes CAWSMRLADNEQFF.